A single sample gave rise to the 30 T cell receptor beta chains below, sequenced in a study of tumor-infiltrating lymphocytes in oesophageal squamous cell carcinoma. One entry per CDR3 protein, called by TCRdb with MiXCR from the PCR reads. The table lists about 9,700 distinct CDR3 sequences, 55% to 75% of them singletons. The source material was esophageal tumor tissue. These receptors were collected from a female donor with esophageal squamous cell carcinoma.

J is TRBJ2-1 and V is TRBV7-6, with D perhaps given as TRBD1 or TRBD2 (5 bases each). This CDR3 has 14 amino acids. V shed 2 bases and J shed 13 bases, with 18 bases lying between them. Germline V gene sequence: CDR1 SGHVS, CDR2 FNYEAQ. The CDR3 nucleotides read TGTGCCAGCAGCTTAAGCCGGGACCCCGTGAATCAGTTCTTC. Encoded protein: CASSLSRDPVNQFF.

This clonotype occurred a few times. The V gene is TRBV7-6, the J gene TRBJ2-1; weak D call: TRBD2 (5 bases). Gene TRBJ2-7 matches the end of the DNA better, so the J call may be wrong. Germline V lookup: CDR1 SGHVS, CDR2 FNYEAQ. The CDR3 consists of 13 residues. CDR3 in DNA: TGTGCCAGCAGCTCTAGCCACTCCTACGAGCAGTACTTC. This gives the protein CASSSSHSYEQYF.

This clonotype was observed many times. The DNA of the CDR3 is TGTGCCAGCAGTTTAGGTTTTCTAGGGTACAATGAGCAGTACTTC. This codes for CASSLGFLGYNEQYF. The chain employs TRBV27 and TRBJ2-1; no firm D call. The last part of the DNA fits TRBJ2-7 better; the J call may be wrong. CDR3 length: 15 residues. In germline, CDR1 is MNHEY, CDR2 SMNVEV (reference sequence).

V gene TRBV7-3 combines with J gene TRBJ2-1; no clear D gene. The CDR3 sequence is 17 residues long. Germline V CDR1 and CDR2: SGHTA, FQGTGA. The V end was cut by 7 bases, the J end by 3 bases, with 22 bases between. CDR3 loop: CASTPPRVDKIYNEQFF. Here the CDR3 DNA reads TGTGCCAGCACCCCCCCTCGAGTAGACAAAATCTACAATGAGCAGTTCTTC.

The genes are TRBV6-9 and TRBJ2-3; D possibly corresponds to TRBD1 (6 bases). The DNA end favors TRBJ2-1, so the J call may be wrong. CDR1 and CDR2 from the germline V gene are MNHGY and SVAAGI. This CDR3 contains 15 residues. CDR3 sequence: CASRPHRDNYNEQFF. The CDR3 nucleotides are TGTGCCAGCAGACCCCACCGGGACAACTACAATGAGCAGTTCTTC.

The CDR3 region is CASSRGSWEQYF. In nucleotides, the CDR3 is TGTGCCAGCAGCAGGGGTTCGTGGGAGCAGTACTTC. This sequence joins TRBV6-5 and TRBJ2-7; possibly TRBD1 for D (6 bases). Trimming pared 6 bases from V and 7 bases from J, leaving 13 bases between. CDR1 is MNHEY, CDR2 SVGAGI, per germline. The CDR3 is made up of 12 amino acids.

This chain connects TRBV7-8 to TRBJ2-2; tentative D call: TRBD1 (6 bases). Germline-derived CDR1 and CDR2 are SGHVS and FQNEAQ. Trimming left V 3 bases short and J 0 bases short, with 14 bases between. The CDR3 is made up of 17 amino acids. CDR3 amino acids: CASSLSGQSTNTGELFF. CDR3 nucleotide sequence: TGTGCCAGCAGCTTGTCCGGACAGAGTACGAACACCGGGGAGCTGTTTTTT.

The chain links TRBV7-8 to TRBJ2-7; D unclear. From germline, CDR1 is SGHVS and CDR2 FQNEAQ. This CDR3 spans 13 amino acids. Trimming cost V 0 bases and J 4 bases, with 7 bases left between them. CDR3 loop: CASSLAEGYEQYF. The CDR3 DNA is TGTGCCAGCAGCTTAGCTGAAGGATACGAGCAGTACTTC. Filled out from reference TRBV7-8 and TRBJ2-7, the complete variable domain reads GAGVSQSPRYKVAKRGQDVALRCDPISGHVSLFWYQQALGQGPEFLTYFQNEAQLDKSGLPSDRFFAERPEGSVSTLKIQRTQQEDSAVYLCASSLAEGYEQYFGPGTRLTVT.

Many counts were recorded for this clonotype. The chain carries TRBV11-2 and TRBJ2-1, with 7 bases matching TRBD1. V lost 5 bases to trimming and J lost 0 bases; unmatched junction nucleotides: 4. CDR1 and CDR2 from the germline V gene are SGHAT and FQNNGV. This CDR3 comprises 15 residues. The CDR3 is CASSSRDSSYNEQFF. The CDR3 DNA is TGTGCCAGCAGCAGCCGGGACAGCTCCTACAATGAGCAGTTCTTC.

The rearrangement joins TRBV7-2 to TRBJ2-7, with D possibly called TRBD1 or TRBD2 (5 bases each). With 5 bases removed from V and 7 bases from J, the gap between germline ends came to 27 bases. CDR1 is SGHTA and CDR2 is FQGNSA in the germline V gene. The CDR3 totals 17 residues. The CDR3 DNA sequence: TGTGCCAGCAGCCCAGGGCGGGTTGGGACGCTACGTCTGGAGCAGTACTTC. Its translation is CASSPGRVGTLRLEQYF.

This clonotype turned up a few times. V gene TRBV7-8 combines with J gene TRBJ2-5, with 8 bases lining up with TRBD2. The germline V gene has CDR1 SGHVS and CDR2 FQNEAQ. The V and J ends lost 7 bases and 7 bases, in that order; junction bases with no gene match: 8. The CDR3 is 13 residues long. The CDR3 reads CASTKSGGGTQYF. In nucleotides, the CDR3 is TGTGCCAGCACCAAAAGCGGGGGCGGGACCCAGTACTTC.

The chain combines TRBV7-2 with TRBJ2-1; D is tentatively TRBD1 or TRBD2 (5 bases each). Germline assignment: CDR1 SGHTA and CDR2 FQGNSA. This CDR3 is 15 amino acids long. The germline V and J ends were trimmed by 5 bases and 0 bases, with 11 bases remaining between them. The CDR3 sequence is CASSRDQSSYNEQFF. CDR3 coding DNA: TGTGCCAGCAGCAGGGACCAAAGCTCCTACAATGAGCAGTTCTTC.

V usage is TRBV7-2 and J usage is TRBJ1-2; 8 bases align to TRBD1. Germline V CDR1 and CDR2: SGHTA, FQGNSA. Unmatched junction bases numbered 11, after V lost 1 base and J lost 7 bases. The CDR3 has 16 residues. The CDR3 sequence: CASSLEGGGQETGYTF. Here the CDR3 DNA reads TGTGCCAGCAGCTTAGAAGGGGGGGGACAGGAGACTGGCTACACCTTC.

This rearrangement joins TRBV6-1 to TRBJ1-5; D gene ambiguous. The germline CDR1 and CDR2 sequences are MNHNS and SASEGT. The CDR3 runs 13 residues. V was clipped by 0 bases and J by 5 bases, with 5 bases between them. CDR3 region: CASSEAGDQPQHF. The CDR3 nucleotides read TGTGCCAGCAGTGAAGCCGGGGATCAGCCCCAGCATTTT.

This clonotype turned up a few times. The rearrangement links TRBV7-4 to TRBJ2-1; TRBD1 agrees at 7 bases. The J call could be wrong; TRBJ2-7 is a better fit for the DNA end. Germline lookup yields CDR1 SGHVT and CDR2 SQSDAQ. There are 13 residues in the CDR3. The CDR3 spells CASSWTGPYEQYF. The CDR3 DNA follows: TGTGCCAGCAGCTGGACAGGTCCCTACGAGCAGTACTTC.

At least ten counts were recorded for this clonotype. This sequence may be a read error, since a much larger clone differs from it by one base. The chain recombines TRBV7-2 with TRBJ2-1; 7 positions match TRBD1. Near its end, the DNA agrees better with TRBJ2-7, so the J call may be wrong. The CDR3 spans 15 residues. Germline V gene lookup returns CDR1 SGHTA and CDR2 FQGNSA. CDR3 bases: TGTGCCAGCAGCTTAGGGGGACAGACCTACAATGAGCAGTACTTC. It yields the protein CASSLGGQTYNEQYF.

The chain carries TRBV6-1 and TRBJ2-7; a weak D match, TRBD1 (5 bases). The J call could be wrong; TRBJ1-2 is a better fit for the DNA end. CDR1 and CDR2 from the germline V gene are MNHNS and SASEGT. The CDR3 has 13 residues. CDR3 amino acids: CASSEGQIYGYTF. DNA for the CDR3: TGTGCCAGCAGTGAGGGGCAGATCTATGGCTACACCTTC.

This chain connects TRBV6-9 to TRBJ2-1, with D maybe TRBD2 (5 bases). Germline lookup yields CDR1 MNHGY and CDR2 SVAAGI. The CDR3 contains 11 residues. V dropped 6 bases and J dropped 9 bases, with 9 bases sitting between them. The CDR3 loop reads CASRSSIEQFF. CDR3 bases: TGTGCCAGCAGGTCTAGCATTGAGCAGTTCTTC.

A note on this clonotype: Compared with germline, one end of the junction differs, possibly owing to a read error. This rearrangement joins TRBV7-6 to TRBJ2-5; D remains unclear. Germline V gene data show CDR1 as SGHVS and CDR2 as FNYEAQ. There are 18 residues in the CDR3. The CDR3 region has the DNA TGTGCCAGCAGCTCCCCACCCACACGTTCAAGAGACCCAGTCACCCAGGAGTGG. The encoded protein is CASSSPPTRSRDPVTQEW.

The chain has TRBV5-1 and TRBJ2-7; 7 nucleotides line up with TRBD1. The CDR3 loop spans 13 amino acids. With 5 bases clipped from V and 7 bases from J, the junction kept 9 bases outside the gene matches. Per the germline V gene, CDR1 is SGHRS and CDR2 is YFSETQ. The CDR3 region has the DNA TGCGCCAGCAGAGGGACAGACTACGAGGAGCAGTACTTC. The encoded protein is CASRGTDYEEQYF. The whole variable domain, filled in from reference TRBV5-1 and TRBJ2-7, reads KAGVTQTPRYLIKTRGQQVTLSCSPISGHRSVSWYQQTPGQGLQFLFEYFSETQRNKGNFPGRFSGRQFSNSRSEMNVSTLELGDSALYLCASRGTDYEEQYFGPGTRLTVT.

This clonotype rates as medium-sized. A much larger clone differs by one base, so this may be a read error. This chain connects TRBV24-1 to TRBJ2-7, with TRBD1 matching over 9 bases. Trimming removed 3 bases from V and 7 bases from J; junction bases left unmatched: 12. Germline V gene data show CDR1 as KGHDR and CDR2 as SFDVKD. The CDR3 has 16 residues. DNA for the CDR3: TGTGCCACCAGTGATATGGGGACAGGGAACGACAATGAGCAGTACTTC. As protein: CATSDMGTGNDNEQYF.

The rearrangement joins TRBV6-1 to TRBJ2-3; D is ambiguous. The V and J ends lost 1 base and 4 bases respectively, with 15 bases between them. The V gene's germline CDR1 is MNHNS and CDR2 SASEGT. This CDR3 has 16 residues. The DNA for the CDR3 is TGTGCCAGCAGTGAAGTAAGAGCGAGAGGTGCAGATACGCAGTATTTT. Translated, it gives CASSEVRARGADTQYF.

The chain combines TRBV19 with TRBJ2-5; D may be TRBD2 (6 bases). The germline V gene encodes CDR1 LNHDA and CDR2 SQIVND (reference sequence). V was cut by 5 bases and J by 2 bases, with 15 bases left in between. The CDR3 is 15 amino acids. The CDR3 bases are TGTGCCAGTAGTCCGGGACTGGCGGCTCAAGAGACCCAGTACTTC. Translated: CASSPGLAAQETQYF.

V gene TRBV7-2 combines with J gene TRBJ2-7; the match to TRBD2 covers 7 bases. The DNA end is a closer match to TRBJ2-1, so the J assignment may be wrong. The CDR3 sequence is 17 residues long. Per the germline V gene, CDR1 is SGHTA and CDR2 is FQGNSA. CDR3 region: CASSLGGGSPSYNEQFF. For the CDR3, the DNA is TGTGCCAGCAGCTTAGGGGGAGGGTCCCCCTCCTACAATGAGCAGTTCTTC.

The genes are TRBV4-1 and TRBJ2-4, with a weak D call TRBD2 (5 bases). Deletions cut 4 bases from V and 13 bases from J, with 23 bases between. CDR3 size: 15 residues. The germline V gene encodes CDR1 MGHRA and CDR2 YSYEKL. The CDR3 coding sequence is TGCGCCAGCAGCCGCGCGCGTGGCAGCGGAACCGAACAGTACTTC. Its translation: CASSRARGSGTEQYF.

The rearrangement joins TRBV20-1 to TRBJ2-3; TRBD1 matches at 9 bases. CDR1 is DFQATT, CDR2 SNEGSKA, per germline (reference sequence). The CDR3 contains 14 residues. V lost 7 bases, J lost 0 bases, and 5 bases stayed unmatched. The CDR3 bases are TGCAGTGTGTGGGACAGGGAAAGCACAGATACGCAGTATTTT. Translating gives CSVWDRESTDTQYF.

This clonotype was seen a handful of times. This chain links TRBV7-2 with TRBJ2-5; maybe TRBD1 (5 bases). The end of the DNA aligns better with TRBJ2-7, so the J call may be wrong. Germline V gene sequence: CDR1 SGHTA, CDR2 FQGNSA. CDR3 size: 14 residues. Here the CDR3 DNA reads TGTGCCAGCAGCTTAGCCGCAGGGAACTACGAGCAGTACTTC. Encoded protein: CASSLAAGNYEQYF.

This rearrangement joins TRBV6-6 to TRBJ2-5; TRBD1 aligns across 8 bases. Germline trimming cut 5 bases from V and 2 bases from J; bases unmatched to any gene: 4. Germline values: CDR1 MNHNY, CDR2 SVGAGI (reference sequence). CDR3 size: 14 residues. The CDR3 loop reads CASSPRGPQETQYF. CDR3 bases: TGTGCCAGCAGTCCCAGGGGGCCGCAAGAGACCCAGTACTTC.

There are many counts of this clonotype. V usage is TRBV7-8 and J usage is TRBJ2-1; TRBD1 aligns across 7 bases. This CDR3 is 15 amino acids long. The V segment lost 5 bases and the J segment 0 bases; nucleotides outside the gene matches: 4. The germline V gene encodes CDR1 SGHVS and CDR2 FQNEAQ. The CDR3 DNA sequence: TGTGCCAGCAGCCAAAGGGACAGCTCCTACAATGAGCAGTTCTTC. Translating gives CASSQRDSSYNEQFF.

This clonotype was seen only a few times. V and J are TRBV10-3 and TRBJ2-5; D remains unclear. The end of the DNA is better explained by TRBJ2-7, so the J call may be wrong. This CDR3 has 14 residues. Germline V gives CDR1 ENHRY, CDR2 SYGVKD. CDR3 region: CAISESEGFYEQYF. CDR3 nucleotides: TGTGCCATCAGTGAGTCCGAAGGGTTCTACGAGCAGTACTTC.